Listed here are 21 T cell receptor beta chains from one sample, sequenced in a study of T cell responses to AZD1222 COVID-19 vaccine. Method: immunoSEQ multiplex PCR; TCRdb's copy keeps in-frame clones and lacks some. The sample carries 150,000 to 200,000 clones, around 85% recorded once. Sequencing was performed on peripheral blood, taken 28 days after the second AZD1222 dose. Receptor source: an adult who received the AZD1222 COVID-19 vaccine.

The chain couples TRBV25-1 to TRBJ1-1, with D unclear. The V end lost 8 bases, the J end lost 2 bases, and 3 bases lay between the germline ends. This CDR3 spans 10 amino acids. Germline CDR1 MGHDK, CDR2 SYGVNS. The CDR3 region has the DNA TGTGCCAGCGGAAACACTGAAGCTTTCTTT. Amino acid sequence: CASGNTEAFF.

This chain links TRBV6-6 with TRBJ1-4; TRBD1 aligns across 10 bases. J lost 4 bases, V lost 8 bases, and 7 bases had no gene match. CDR3 length: 15 amino acids. Germline lookup yields CDR1 MNHNY and CDR2 SVGAGI (reference sequence). The CDR3 DNA reads as TGTGCCAGCCAGGGACAGGGGCGAGATAATGAAAAACTGTTTTTT. Amino acids: CASQGQGRDNEKLFF.

V usage is TRBV2 and J usage is TRBJ2-3; TRBD1 agrees at 8 bases. Trimming at V came to 5 bases and at J to 2 bases, leaving 6 bases not matched to a gene. Germline assignment: CDR1 SNHLY and CDR2 FYNNEI. The CDR3 runs 15 residues. DNA for the CDR3: TGTGCCAGCAGTCTGACAGGGGATCACACAGATACGCAGTATTTT. Translating gives CASSLTGDHTDTQYF.

This chain links TRBV6-5 with TRBJ1-2; no firm D call. CDR3 length: 11 amino acids. Per germline, CDR1 MNHEY and CDR2 SVGAGI. Between the trimmed V and J ends, which lost 7 bases and 8 bases, there was a span of 11 bases. The CDR3 is CASTRSGGYTF. CDR3 nucleotide sequence: TGTGCCAGCACGAGGTCTGGGGGCTACACCTTC.

The chain joins TRBV30 to TRBJ1-2; D gene unclear. Germline loops: CDR1 GTSNPN, CDR2 SVGIG (reference sequence). Trimming stripped 2 bases from V and 8 bases from J, with 15 bases between. The CDR3 spans 13 residues. Here the CDR3 DNA reads TGTGCCTGGAGTACATTGTTGTCGGAAGGCTACACCTTC. This translates into CAWSTLLSEGYTF.

V is TRBV6-2 or TRBV6-3 and J is TRBJ1-1, with 7 bases fitting TRBD1. Germline V gives CDR1 MNHEY, CDR2 SVGEGT. This CDR3 has 16 amino acids. Trimming removed 0 bases from V and 5 bases from J; junction bases left unmatched: 9. CDR3 region: CASSYSTGAPLTEAFF. CDR3 DNA: TGTGCCAGCAGTTACTCCACAGGGGCTCCGTTGACTGAAGCTTTCTTT.

The gene calls are TRBV7-2 and TRBJ2-5; 8 bases fit TRBD2. The CDR3 spans 14 residues. V shed 6 bases and J 4 bases; nucleotides not matched to a gene: 7. Germline V gene lookup returns CDR1 SGHTA and CDR2 FQGNSA. CDR3 sequence: CASSSNGGAETQYF. DNA of the CDR3: TGTGCCAGCAGTAGCAACGGGGGGGCAGAGACCCAGTACTTC.

The V call is TRBV6-5, the J call TRBJ2-5, with 9 nucleotides matching TRBD2. The CDR3 has 15 residues. Germline V gene sequence: CDR1 MNHEY, CDR2 SVGAGI. V lost 6 bases, J lost 5 bases, and 10 bases stayed unmatched. CDR3 sequence: CASRSSRGGPETQYF. The CDR3 coding sequence is TGTGCCAGCAGATCCTCGCGGGGGGGCCCTGAGACCCAGTACTTC.

The rearrangement uses TRBV10-3 and TRBJ1-1, with 10 bases lining up with TRBD1. V was clipped by 10 bases and J by 0 bases; unmatched bases: 5. Germline V gene lookup returns CDR1 ENHRY and CDR2 SYGVKD. The CDR3 contains 14 residues. CDR3 DNA sequence: TGTGCCACCCTGGACAGGGGGATGAACACTGAAGCTTTCTTT. It encodes CATLDRGMNTEAFF.

The chain couples TRBV7-9 to TRBJ2-7, with TRBD2 matching 8 bases. This CDR3 region has 16 residues. Trimming cost V 2 bases and J 5 bases; bases outside gene matches: 11. Germline lookup yields CDR1 SEHNR and CDR2 FQNEAQ (reference sequence). The CDR3 DNA sequence: TGTGCCAGCAGCTTAAGGATCGGGGGGGCCCAGGACGAGCAGTACTTC. This gives the protein CASSLRIGGAQDEQYF.

The V and J genes are TRBV2 and TRBJ2-7; tentatively, D is TRBD2 (6 bases). The V and J ends lost 6 bases and 6 bases respectively, with 21 bases between them. Germline V CDR1 and CDR2: SNHLY, FYNNEI. CDR3 length equals 15 residues. The chain's CDR3 is CASRGEWASEGEQYF. CDR3 in DNA: TGTGCCAGCAGGGGAGAGTGGGCTAGCGAAGGCGAGCAGTACTTC.

The chain uses TRBV4-1 and TRBJ1-5; D unclear. V was clipped by 5 bases and J by 4 bases, with 6 bases between them. The CDR3 is 12 amino acids. Germline CDR1 and CDR2: MGHRA and YSYEKL. The DNA for the CDR3 is TGCGCCAGCAGCTCACGAAATCAGCCCCAGCATTTT. Amino acid sequence: CASSSRNQPQHF.

The CDR3: CASSLQGIPFNVEKLFF. CDR3 DNA sequence: TGTGCCAGCAGTTTACAGGGGATTCCTTTTAATGTTGAAAAACTGTTTTTT. V gene TRBV27 combines with J gene TRBJ1-4, with D possibly TRBD1 on 6 matching bases. V was pared by 2 bases and J by 7 bases, with 20 bases between. Germline loops: CDR1 MNHEY, CDR2 SMNVEV (reference sequence). CDR3 length: 17 amino acids.

V gene TRBV10-3 combines with J gene TRBJ1-3, with a possible D match to TRBD1 (5 bases). Germline V gene lookup returns CDR1 ENHRY and CDR2 SYGVKD. V was cut by 2 bases and J by 0 bases, with 14 bases left in between. CDR3 length: 17 residues. In nucleotides, the CDR3 is TGTGCCATCAGTGAGCCCCCGACAGATTTCTCTGGAAACACCATATATTTT. This gives the protein CAISEPPTDFSGNTIYF.

The rearrangement links TRBV5-4 to TRBJ1-1; D is ambiguous. The CDR3 loop spans 12 amino acids. V lost 6 bases to trimming and J lost 1 base, with 7 bases between them. Germline V lookup: CDR1 SGHNT, CDR2 YYREEE (reference sequence). CDR3 nucleotide sequence: TGTGCCAGCACCCTTGGGAACACTGAAGCTTTCTTT. Its translation is CASTLGNTEAFF.

Only one count was recorded for this clone. CDR3 DNA sequence: TGTGCCAGCATCCTGGGCAGCCCAAACACTGAAGCTTTCTTT. Translated: CASILGSPNTEAFF. The V and J genes are TRBV6-5 and TRBJ1-1; D unresolved. CDR3 length: 14 amino acids. Trimming cost V 7 bases and J 2 bases, with 14 bases left between them. Germline assignment: CDR1 MNHEY and CDR2 SVGAGI.

CDR3 bases: TGTGCCAGCAGCTTAGGGGACAGGATCTACGAGCAGTACTTC. Protein: CASSLGDRIYEQYF. The V and J genes are TRBV7-9 and TRBJ2-7; the match to TRBD1 covers 8 bases. CDR3 length: 14 residues. From germline, CDR1 is SEHNR and CDR2 FQNEAQ (reference sequence). V shed 1 base and J 3 bases; nucleotides not matched to a gene: 2.

The chain has TRBV14 and TRBJ1-2, with D uncertain. CDR3 length equals 12 residues. Germline V CDR1 and CDR2: SGHDN, FVKESK. Trimming stripped 1 base from V and 11 bases from J, with 11 bases between. The CDR3 loop reads CASSQGTSGYTF. The DNA for the CDR3 is TGTGCCAGCAGCCAAGGCACGTCCGGGTACACCTTC.

V is TRBV5-1 and J is TRBJ1-4; 7 bases align to TRBD1. The CDR3 has 15 amino acids. From germline, CDR1 is SGHRS and CDR2 YFSETQ. The J segment lost 3 bases and the V segment lost 4 bases, leaving 6 bases of the junction unmatched. The CDR3 reads CASSLSRGSNEKLFF. CDR3 coding DNA: TGCGCCAGCAGCCTATCCAGGGGGTCTAATGAAAAACTGTTTTTT.

The rearrangement joins TRBV6-2 or TRBV6-3 to TRBJ1-5, with unresolved D. This CDR3 comprises 14 residues. Trimming cost V 0 bases and J 7 bases, with 10 bases left between them. CDR1 and CDR2 from the germline V gene are MNHEY and SVGEGT. The CDR3 nucleotides read TGTGCCAGCAGTTACTCTGGCGGGGTACAGCCCCAGCATTTT. This sequence encodes CASSYSGGVQPQHF.

This clone was seen a single time. The chain joins TRBV12-3 or TRBV12-4 to TRBJ1-2; no clear D. The CDR3 runs 13 residues. V was pared by 3 bases and J by 5 bases, with 10 bases between. In DNA form, the CDR3 reads TGTGCCAGCAGTTTTCCTAGGGAGTATGGCTACACCTTC. Protein product: CASSFPREYGYTF.